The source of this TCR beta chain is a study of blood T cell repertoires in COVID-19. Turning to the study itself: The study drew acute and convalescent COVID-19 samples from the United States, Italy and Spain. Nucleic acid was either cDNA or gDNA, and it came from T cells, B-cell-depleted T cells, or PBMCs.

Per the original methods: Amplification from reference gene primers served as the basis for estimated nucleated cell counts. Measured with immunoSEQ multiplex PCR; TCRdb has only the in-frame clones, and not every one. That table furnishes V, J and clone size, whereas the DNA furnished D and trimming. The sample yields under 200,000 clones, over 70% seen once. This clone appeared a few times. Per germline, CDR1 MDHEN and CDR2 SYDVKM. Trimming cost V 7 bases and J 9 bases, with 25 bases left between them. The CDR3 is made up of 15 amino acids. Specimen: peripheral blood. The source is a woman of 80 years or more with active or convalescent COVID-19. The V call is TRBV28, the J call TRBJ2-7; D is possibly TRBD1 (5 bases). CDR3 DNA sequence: TGTGCCAGCACCTTGGATCCCACACAGGTTGTAGGGCAGTACTTC. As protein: CASTLDPTQVVGQYF. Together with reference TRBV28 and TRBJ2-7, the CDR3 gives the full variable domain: DVKVTQSSRYLVKRTGEKVFLECVQDMDHENMFWYRQDPGLGLRLIYFSYDVKMKEKGDIPEGYSVSREKKERFSLILESASTNQTSMYLCASTLDPTQVVGQYFGPGTRLTVT.